These T cell receptor beta chains were read from a single sample in a study of radiation and T cells in renal cell carcinoma. Data came from immunoSEQ multiplex PCR; TCRdb stores just in-frame clones and leaves some out. The table has 100,000 to 150,000 clones, about four fifths seen once; the top ten hold about 3%. This specimen consisted of blood, obtained from a patient whose treatment included radiotherapy and nephrectomy. The receptor set was obtained from a woman aged 60 to 75 with renal cell carcinoma. The CDR3 runs from the conserved cysteine through the conserved F or W. A D gene is named only where the DNA matches it firmly. Not every row has a clone size; where given, it reads once, few, many or a size class.

>.|.|TRBV21-1|TRBJ1-2
TGTGCCAGCAGCAAACAGGGCTATGGCTACACCTTC
CASSKQGYGYTF
>.|.|TRBV15|TRBJ1-5
TGTGCCACCAGCAGAGATCTCTCGGGGTCGGGGCAGCCCCAGCATTTT
CATSRDLSGSGQPQHF
>.|once|TRBV6-5|TRBJ1-3
TGTGCCAGCGGGAGACCCCCCGGAAACACCATATATTTT
CASGRPPGNTIYF
>.|.|TRBV28|TRBJ2-5
TGTGCCAGCACCCTCGGGGTGCCAGGGGAGACCCAGTACTTC
CASTLGVPGETQYF
>.|.|TRBV4-1|TRBJ2-1
TGCGCCAGCAGCCAAGTGTATCCAGCGGCCTCCTACAATGAGCAGTTCTTC
CASSQVYPAASYNEQFF
>.|.|TRBV9|TRBJ2-2
TGTGCCAGCAGCGCGGGAGACACCGGGGAGCTGTTTTTT
CASSAGDTGELFF
>.|.|TRBV2|TRBJ1-4
TGTGCCAGCAGTGAATGGGGTGCAACTAATGAAAAACTGTTTTTT
CASSEWGATNEKLFF
>.|few|TRBV5-1|TRBJ2-3
TGCGCCAGCAGCTTGAAGGGGGAAGATACGCAGTATTTT
CASSLKGEDTQYF
>TRBD1|.|TRBV9|TRBJ2-2
TGTGCCAGCAGCCCCCGGGACAGGGGGCGGGGTGGGGAGCTGTTTTTT
CASSPRDRGRGGELFF
>.|.|TRBV6-5|TRBJ2-2
TGTGCCAGCAGTCCCCGACAGTCTAACACCGGGGAGCTGTTTTTT
CASSPRQSNTGELFF
>TRBD1|.|TRBV5-5|TRBJ2-7
TGTGCCAGCGACCGACAGGGGGCCTCCTACGAGCAGTACTTC
CASDRQGASYEQYF
>TRBD2|.|TRBV4-1|TRBJ2-2
TGCGCCAGCAGCCAAGAGACGGTCCTAGCGGGAAGTTTGACCGGGGAGCTGTTTTTT
CASSQETVLAGSLTGELFF
>TRBD1|few|TRBV2|TRBJ1-3
TGTGCCAGCAGCAGTACCATCACAGGGGACACCATATATTTT
CASSSTITGDTIYF
>.|.|TRBV29-1|TRBJ2-6
TGCAGCGTTGATGGGGCGGGACCATTCACAGGGGCCAACGTCCTGACTTTC
CSVDGAGPFTGANVLTF
>.|.|TRBV15|TRBJ1-5
TGTGCCACCAGCAGAGAGGCAGGCAATCAGCCCCAGCATTTT
CATSREAGNQPQHF
>TRBD1|.|TRBV19|TRBJ1-2
TGTGCCAGTACCGCCCGACGGACAGGTTCGATGGACTACACCTTC
CASTARRTGSMDYTF